This T cell receptor beta chain was recorded in a study of Graves' ophthalmopathy and Graves' hyperthyroidism. Study observations and caveats: Most clonotypes expanded in thyroid above 0.001 frequency were present in blood too.

Excluded: other autoimmune disease, uncontrolled infection, pregnancy or lactation. At least ten counts were recorded for this clonotype. No antigen is known for it. The CDR3 is made up of 15 amino acids. Trimming shortened V by 7 bases and J by 4 bases, and 17 bases separated the two germline ends. Using RNA transcripts, the TCR beta CDR3 regions were amplified. An initial RT-PCR round employing HTBI primers preceded a second-round multiplex PCR. TCRdb re-called the multiplex PCR reads through MiXCR, storing one row per CDR3 protein. This table has a few hundred thousand distinct CDR3 sequences, about 16% appearing once.

The receptor was derived from a young woman with stable Graves' hyperthyroidism. The genes are TRBV12-3 or TRBV12-4 and TRBJ1-3; possibly TRBD1 for D (6 bases). The sample was peripheral blood. The CDR3 loop is CASTRSDSVGNTIYF. CDR3 coding DNA: TGTGCCAGCACCCGATCGGACAGCGTAGGAAACACCATATATTTT.